This TCR beta chain was sequenced for a study of cytomegalovirus exposure and HLA in healthy donors. Study-wide context: About 80 million unique TCRs from HLA-typed donors made up an early data release.

Nominal health characterized the donors when sampled, though unrecorded immune exposures were likely. Study-wide findings and caveats: Earlier analysis looked at TCR beta V segments, and most were productive about 87% or about 30% of the time. When analyzed later, the rates of TCR association showed variation by HLA locus, with DRB1 the most and HLA-C the fewest.

A word on this clone: Antigen: not known.

CDR1 and CDR2 (germline): GTSNPN, SVGIG (reference sequence). The CDR3 spans 15 residues. V shed 3 bases, J shed 2 bases, and the junction held 8 bases outside the gene matches. The primer mix had 60 Vbeta and 13 Jbeta primers. Profiled with immunoSEQ multiplex PCR; TCRdb holds only in-frame clones, not every one. The sample lists around 150,000 clones, 70% to 90% occurring once. This chain links TRBV30 with TRBJ1-1, with 8 bases that match TRBD1. Sequenced input: PBMCs. This receptor was taken from a woman aged 40 to 50 in good health and CMV-seropositive. The chain's CDR3 is CAWRNAGGPNTEAFF. CDR3 bases: TGTGCCTGGAGAAATGCAGGGGGCCCCAACACTGAAGCTTTCTTT.